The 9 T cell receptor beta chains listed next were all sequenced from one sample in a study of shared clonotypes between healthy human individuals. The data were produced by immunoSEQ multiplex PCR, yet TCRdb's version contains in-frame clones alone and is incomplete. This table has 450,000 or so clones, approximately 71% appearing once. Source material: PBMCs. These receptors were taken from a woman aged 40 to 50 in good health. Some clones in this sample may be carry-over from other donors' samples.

In DNA, the CDR3 is TGTGCCAGCAGTGTTCAACAGGCCTACGAGCAGTACTTC. Residues: CASSVQQAYEQYF. The V call is TRBV2, the J call TRBJ2-7, with D possibly TRBD1 on 5 matching bases. V dropped 4 bases and J dropped 2 bases, with 9 bases sitting between them. The germline CDR1 and CDR2 sequences are SNHLY and FYNNEI. The CDR3 sequence is 13 residues long.

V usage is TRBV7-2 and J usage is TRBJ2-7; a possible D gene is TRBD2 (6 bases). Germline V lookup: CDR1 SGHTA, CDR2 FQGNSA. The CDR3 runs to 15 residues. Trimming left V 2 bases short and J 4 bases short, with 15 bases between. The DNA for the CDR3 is TGTGCCAGCAGCTTATCATACGGGAGTTCTTACGAGCAGTACTTC. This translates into CASSLSYGSSYEQYF.

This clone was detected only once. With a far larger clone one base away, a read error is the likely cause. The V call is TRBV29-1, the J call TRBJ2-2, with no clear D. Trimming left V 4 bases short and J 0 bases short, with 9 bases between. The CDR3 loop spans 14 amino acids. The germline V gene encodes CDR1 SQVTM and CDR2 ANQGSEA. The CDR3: CSVGNSANTGELFF. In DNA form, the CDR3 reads TGCAGCGTTGGTAACAGCGCGAACACCGGGGAGCTGTTTTTT.

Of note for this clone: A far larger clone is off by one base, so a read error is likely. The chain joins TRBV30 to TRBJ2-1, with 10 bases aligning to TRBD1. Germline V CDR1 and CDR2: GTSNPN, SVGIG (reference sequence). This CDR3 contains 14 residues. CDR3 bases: TGTGCCTGGGGGGACAGGGGACTTTACAATGGGCAGTTCTTC. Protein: CAWGDRGLYNGQFF.

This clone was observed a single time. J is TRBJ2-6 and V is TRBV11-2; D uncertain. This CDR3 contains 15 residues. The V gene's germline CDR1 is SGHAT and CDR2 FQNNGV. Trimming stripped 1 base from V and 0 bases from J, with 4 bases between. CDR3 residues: CASSLGTSGANVLTF. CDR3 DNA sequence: TGTGCCAGCAGCTTAGGCACCTCTGGGGCCAACGTCCTGACTTTC.

The CDR3 bases are TGCAGCGTCACCGGGAGGCCGGGCCCCTACGAGCAGTACTTC. This translates into CSVTGRPGPYEQYF. The rearrangement links TRBV29-1 to TRBJ2-7; 7 bases match TRBD2. V lost 6 bases to trimming and J lost 2 bases; unmatched junction nucleotides: 10. The CDR3 has 14 residues. Germline CDR1 reads SQVTM; CDR2 reads ANQGSEA.

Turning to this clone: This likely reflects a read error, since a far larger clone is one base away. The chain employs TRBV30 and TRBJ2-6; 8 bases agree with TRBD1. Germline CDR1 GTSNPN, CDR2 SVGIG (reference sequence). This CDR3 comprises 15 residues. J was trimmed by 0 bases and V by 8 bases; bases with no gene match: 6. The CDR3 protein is CARGTGLSGANVLTF. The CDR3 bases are TGTGCCCGGGGGACAGGCCTCTCTGGGGCCAACGTCCTGACTTTC.

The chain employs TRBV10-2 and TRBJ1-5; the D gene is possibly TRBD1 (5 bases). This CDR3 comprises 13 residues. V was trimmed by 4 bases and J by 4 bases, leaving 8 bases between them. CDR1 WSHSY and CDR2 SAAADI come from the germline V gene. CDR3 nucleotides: TGCGCCAGCAGTGTTTGGGGGAATCAGCCCCAGCATTTT. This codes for CASSVWGNQPQHF.

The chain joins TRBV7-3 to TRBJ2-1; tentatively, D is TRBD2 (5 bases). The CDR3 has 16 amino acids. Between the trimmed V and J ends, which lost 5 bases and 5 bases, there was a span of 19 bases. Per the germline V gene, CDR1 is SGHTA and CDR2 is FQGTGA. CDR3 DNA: TGTGCCAGCAGCGAGTTCCCCCCCCGGGAACACAATGAGCAGTTCTTC. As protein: CASSEFPPREHNEQFF.